This TCR beta chain was identified in a study of CD8+CD57+ T cells in acquired aplastic anemia (dated by TCRdb to the late 2010s). About the full investigation: Extracted DNA from sorted CD4+ and CD8+ cells averaged around 2.9 ug, ranging from roughly 0.19 to 27.4 ug. Paper-wide results and their limitations: Roughly 30 CD8+ CDR3 sequences were found to be shared between patients and controls, but these sequences appeared to be highly expressed in patients and within the immunodominant clones of the patients. Between patients and healthy controls, no significant difference in CD8+ Simpson's diversity was found (P=0.060).

V is clipped by 5 bases and J by 8 bases, and the sequence between their germline boundaries is 16 bases long. Via the germline V gene, CDR1 is SGHTA and CDR2 FQGNSA. From cysteine to phenylalanine, the CDR3 is 14 amino acids long. Of the read, only the CDR3 DNA is kept; its 42 bases are in frame from base 1. Genomic DNA was used as template for profiling of TCR beta VDJ combinations and CDR3 sequences. An Illumina HiSeq 2000 was used for TCR repertoire sequencing. From the authors' description of their analysis: Repertoires were assessed using TRBV/TRBJ rearrangement plots, CDR3 size and DJ length profiles, and Simpson's diversity index. The immunodominant clone was defined as the most abundant DNA sequence in deep sequencing data. CDR3 amino acid sequences were screened for sharing across subjects and were compared with published repertoires and the VDJdb database. Using fastp trimming at Q25 and MiXCR clonotype assembly, TCRdb reanalyzed the public sequencing data and kept in-frame beta chains. One record per CDR3 amino acid sequence lists the most common genes and DNA. These V and J calls are TCRdb output, not the study's own analysis. This sample is represented by some 290,000 distinct CDR3 sequences; 55% to 60% of them were singletons. The top ten clones comprise around 8% of the sample.

TCR repertoires of sorted CD4+ and CD8+ blood T cells from severe aplastic anemia patients and healthy subjects were deep-sequenced in the study. Ficoll-Paque density gradient centrifugation was used to isolate peripheral blood mononuclear cells. Before DNA extraction, CD4+ and CD8+ T cells were sorted with FACS or magnetic beads. A remark on this clonotype: The specificity of this receptor is unknown. It may be a read error: a sequence one base away is much more abundant.

The chain couples TRBV7-2 to TRBJ1-3; TRBD1 is a possible D gene, resting on 5 matching bases. The TCR sequence derives from a human donor with severe aplastic anemia or a healthy control (not recorded which). Material for sequencing was sorted CD4+, CD8+, or CD8+CD57+ T cells (not recorded which) from PBMCs. The CDR3 region reads CASSQDQGTDTIYF. The bases read TGTGCCAGCAGCCAAGACCAGGGTACGGACACCATATATTTT.